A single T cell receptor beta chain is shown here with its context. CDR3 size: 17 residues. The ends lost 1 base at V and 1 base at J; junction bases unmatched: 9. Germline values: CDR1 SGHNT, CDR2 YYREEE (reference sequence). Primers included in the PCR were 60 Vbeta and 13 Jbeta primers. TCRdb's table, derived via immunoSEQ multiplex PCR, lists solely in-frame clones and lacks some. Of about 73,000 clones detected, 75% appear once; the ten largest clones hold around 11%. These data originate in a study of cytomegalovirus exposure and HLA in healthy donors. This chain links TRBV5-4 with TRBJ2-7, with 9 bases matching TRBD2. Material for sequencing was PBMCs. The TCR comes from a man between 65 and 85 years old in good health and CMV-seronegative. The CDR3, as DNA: TGTGCCAGCAGCTTGTCCAAGCTAGCGGGAATATCCTACGAGCAGTACTTC. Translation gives CASSLSKLAGISYEQYF.